Here is one TCR beta chain with its context. The antigen remains undetermined. This entry is derived from a study of T cells in localized non-small cell lung cancer. Overall study results and limits: Analysis by sequencing included only one tumor region, so heterogeneity remains possible. The study found T cell clonality highest in uninvolved adjacent lung, above tumor.

Only in-frame clones appear in the TCRdb table, and some are missing; sequencing was by immunoSEQ multiplex PCR. The profile shows around 36,000 clones, about four fifths of them singletons. Germline lookup yields CDR1 SEHNR and CDR2 FQNEAQ (reference sequence). V trimming: 5 bases; J trimming: 1 base; junction bases outside the gene matches: 8. The CDR3 totals 15 residues. The sequence was collected from a woman aged 35 to 69 with stage II squamous cell lung carcinoma. The chain employs TRBV7-9 and TRBJ2-7; TRBD1 aligns across 7 bases. This specimen was PBMCs, taken before any cancer treatment. CDR3 nucleotide sequence: TGTGCCAGCAGCCTCACAGGACAGGAGTCCTACGAGCAGTACTTC. Protein sequence: CASSLTGQESYEQYF. Together with reference TRBV7-9 and TRBJ2-7, the CDR3 gives the full variable domain: DTGVSQNPRHKITKRGQNVTFRCDPISEHNRLYWYRQTLGQGPEFLTYFQNEAQLEKSRLLSDRFSAERPKGSFSTLEIQRTEQGDSAMYLCASSLTGQESYEQYFGPGTRLTVT.